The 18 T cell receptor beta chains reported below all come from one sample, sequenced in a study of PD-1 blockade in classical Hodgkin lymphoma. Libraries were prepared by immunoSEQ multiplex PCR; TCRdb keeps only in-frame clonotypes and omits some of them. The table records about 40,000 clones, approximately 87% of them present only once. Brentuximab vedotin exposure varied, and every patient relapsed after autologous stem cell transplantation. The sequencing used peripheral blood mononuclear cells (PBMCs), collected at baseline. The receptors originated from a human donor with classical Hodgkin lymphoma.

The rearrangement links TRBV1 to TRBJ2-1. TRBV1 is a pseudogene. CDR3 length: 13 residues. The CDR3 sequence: CTSSGSSYNEQFF. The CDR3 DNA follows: TGCACCAGCAGCGGAAGTTCCTACAATGAGCAGTTCTTC.

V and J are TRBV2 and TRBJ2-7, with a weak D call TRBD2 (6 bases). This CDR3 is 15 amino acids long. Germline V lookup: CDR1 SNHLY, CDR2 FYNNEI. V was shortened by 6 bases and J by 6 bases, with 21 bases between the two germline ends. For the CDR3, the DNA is TGTGCCAGCAGACTGCGGGACGGTGGTCTGGGCGAGCAGTACTTC. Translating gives CASRLRDGGLGEQYF.

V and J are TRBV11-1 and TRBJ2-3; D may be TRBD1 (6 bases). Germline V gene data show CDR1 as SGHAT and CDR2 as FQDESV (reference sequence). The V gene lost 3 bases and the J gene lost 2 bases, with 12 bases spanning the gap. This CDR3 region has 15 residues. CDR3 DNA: TGTGCCAGCAGCTTCAGGGGTGGGGTCACAGATACGCAGTATTTT. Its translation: CASSFRGGVTDTQYF.

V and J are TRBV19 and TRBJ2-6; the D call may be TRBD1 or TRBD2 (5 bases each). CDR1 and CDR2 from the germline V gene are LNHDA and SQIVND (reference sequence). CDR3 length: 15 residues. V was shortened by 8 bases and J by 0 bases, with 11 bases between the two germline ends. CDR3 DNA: TGTGCCAGTGGGGGATGGGGCTCTGGGGCCAACGTCCTGACTTTC. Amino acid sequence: CASGGWGSGANVLTF. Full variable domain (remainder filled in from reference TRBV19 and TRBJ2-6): DGGITQSPKYLFRKEGQNVTLSCEQNLNHDAMYWYRQDPGQGLRLIYYSQIVNDFQKGDIAEGYSVSREKKESFPLTVTSAQKNPTAFYLCASGGWGSGANVLTFGAGSRLTVL.

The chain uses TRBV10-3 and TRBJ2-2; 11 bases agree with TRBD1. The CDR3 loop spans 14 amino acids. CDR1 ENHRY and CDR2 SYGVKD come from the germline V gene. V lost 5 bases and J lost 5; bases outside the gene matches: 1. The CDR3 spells CAISWDRGTGELFF. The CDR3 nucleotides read TGTGCCATCAGTTGGGACAGGGGGACCGGGGAGCTGTTTTTT.

CDR3 nucleotide sequence: TGCGCCAGCAGCCAGGGACGTTGGTCGAAAACAGATACGCAGTATTTT. Amino acids: CASSQGRWSKTDTQYF. V usage is TRBV4-1 and J usage is TRBJ2-3; D could derive from TRBD1 or TRBD2 (5 bases each). The CDR3 totals 16 residues. CDR1 and CDR2 (germline): MGHRA, YSYEKL. V was cut by 3 bases and J by 3 bases, with 16 bases left in between.

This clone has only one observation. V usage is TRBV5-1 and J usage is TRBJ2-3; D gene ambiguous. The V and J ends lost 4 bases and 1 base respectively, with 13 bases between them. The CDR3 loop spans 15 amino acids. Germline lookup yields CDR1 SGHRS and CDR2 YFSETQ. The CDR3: CASSLLRKRTDTQYF. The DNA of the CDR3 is TGCGCCAGCAGCCTCCTGCGGAAACGCACAGATACGCAGTATTTT.

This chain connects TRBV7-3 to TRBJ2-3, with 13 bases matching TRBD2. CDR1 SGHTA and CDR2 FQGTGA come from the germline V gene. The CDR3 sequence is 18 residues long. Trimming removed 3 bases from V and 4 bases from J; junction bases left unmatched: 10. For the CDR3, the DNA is TGTGCCAGCAGCTTTGGTGGGACTAGCGGGGTCATTGCAGATACGCAGTATTTT. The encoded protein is CASSFGGTSGVIADTQYF. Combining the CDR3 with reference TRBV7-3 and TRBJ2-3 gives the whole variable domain GAGVSQTPSNKVTEKGKYVELRCDPISGHTALYWYRQSLGQGPEFLIYFQGTGAADDSGLPNDRFFAVRPEGSVSTLKIQRTERGDSAVYLCASSFGGTSGVIADTQYFGPGTRLTVL.

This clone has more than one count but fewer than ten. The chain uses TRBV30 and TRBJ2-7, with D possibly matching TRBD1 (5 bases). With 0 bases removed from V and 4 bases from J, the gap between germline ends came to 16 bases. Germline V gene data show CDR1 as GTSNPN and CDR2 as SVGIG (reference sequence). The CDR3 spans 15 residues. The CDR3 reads CAWSVGAGSGYEQYF. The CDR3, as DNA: TGTGCCTGGAGTGTAGGGGCAGGGTCCGGTTACGAGCAGTACTTC. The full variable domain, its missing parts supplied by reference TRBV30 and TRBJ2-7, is SQTIHQWPATLVQPVGSPLSLECTVEGTSNPNLYWYRQAAGRGLQLLFYSVGIGQISSEVPQNLSASRPQDRQFILSSKKLLLSDSGFYLCAWSVGAGSGYEQYFGPGTRLTVT.

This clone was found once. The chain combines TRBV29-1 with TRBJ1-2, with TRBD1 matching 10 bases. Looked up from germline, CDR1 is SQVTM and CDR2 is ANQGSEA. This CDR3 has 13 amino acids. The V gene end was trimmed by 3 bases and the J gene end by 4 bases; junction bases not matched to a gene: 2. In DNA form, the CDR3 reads TGCAGCGTTGAGACAGGGGGCATCTATGGCTACACCTTC. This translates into CSVETGGIYGYTF.

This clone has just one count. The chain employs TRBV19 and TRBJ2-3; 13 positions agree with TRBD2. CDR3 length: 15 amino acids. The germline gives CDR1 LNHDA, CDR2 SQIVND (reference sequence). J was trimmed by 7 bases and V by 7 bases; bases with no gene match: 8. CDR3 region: CASTQTSGRRNTQYF. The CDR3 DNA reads TGTGCCAGTACCCAGACTAGCGGGAGGAGAAATACGCAGTATTTT.

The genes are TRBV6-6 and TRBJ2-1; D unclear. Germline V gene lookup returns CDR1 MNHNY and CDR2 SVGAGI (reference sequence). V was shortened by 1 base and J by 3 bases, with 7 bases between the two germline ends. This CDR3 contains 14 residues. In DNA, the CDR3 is TGTGCCAGCAGTTACTTGGTAAGCTACAATGAGCAGTTCTTC. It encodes CASSYLVSYNEQFF.

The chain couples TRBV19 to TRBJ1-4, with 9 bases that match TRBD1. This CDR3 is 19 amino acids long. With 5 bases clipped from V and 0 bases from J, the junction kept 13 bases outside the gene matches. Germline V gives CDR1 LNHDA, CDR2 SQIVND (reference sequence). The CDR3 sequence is CASSPSGQGSFATNEKLFF. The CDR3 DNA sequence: TGTGCCAGTAGTCCGTCGGGACAGGGCTCTTTTGCAACTAATGAAAAACTGTTTTTT.

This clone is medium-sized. The DNA of the CDR3 is TGTGCCAGTTTGGGACAGTTTAACACTGAAGCTTTCTTT. It yields the protein CASLGQFNTEAFF. The V and J genes are TRBV19 and TRBJ1-1, with TRBD1 matching 7 bases. The CDR3 length is 13 residues. The J segment lost 2 bases and the V segment lost 8 bases, leaving 5 bases of the junction unmatched. Germline V gives CDR1 LNHDA, CDR2 SQIVND (reference sequence).

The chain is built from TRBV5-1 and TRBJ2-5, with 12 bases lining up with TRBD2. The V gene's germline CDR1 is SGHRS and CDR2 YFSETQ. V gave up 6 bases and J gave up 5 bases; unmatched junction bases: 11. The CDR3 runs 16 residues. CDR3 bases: TGCGCCAGCATGACAGCTAGCGGGGGGGCTGGCGAGACCCAGTACTTC. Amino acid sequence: CASMTASGGAGETQYF. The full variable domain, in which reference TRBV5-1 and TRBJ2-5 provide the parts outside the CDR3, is KAGVTQTPRYLIKTRGQQVTLSCSPISGHRSVSWYQQTPGQGLQFLFEYFSETQRNKGNFPGRFSGRQFSNSRSEMNVSTLELGDSALYLCASMTASGGAGETQYFGPGTRLLVL.

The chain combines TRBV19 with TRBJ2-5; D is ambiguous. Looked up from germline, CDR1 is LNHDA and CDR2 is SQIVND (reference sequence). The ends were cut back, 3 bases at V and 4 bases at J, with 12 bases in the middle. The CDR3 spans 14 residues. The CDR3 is CASSIVSLGETQYF. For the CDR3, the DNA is TGTGCCAGTAGTATTGTCAGCCTAGGAGAGACCCAGTACTTC.

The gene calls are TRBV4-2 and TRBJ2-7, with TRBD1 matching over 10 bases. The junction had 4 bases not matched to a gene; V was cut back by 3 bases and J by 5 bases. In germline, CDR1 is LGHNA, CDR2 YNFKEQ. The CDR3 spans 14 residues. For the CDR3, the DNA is TGTGCCAGCAGCCAGACAGGGGGCCGGGACGAGCAGTACTTC. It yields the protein CASSQTGGRDEQYF.

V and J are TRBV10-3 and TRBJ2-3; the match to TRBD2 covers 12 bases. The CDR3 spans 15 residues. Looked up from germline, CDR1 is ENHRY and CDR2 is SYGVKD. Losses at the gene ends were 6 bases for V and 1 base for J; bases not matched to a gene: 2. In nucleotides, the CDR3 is TGTGCCATCAGCCCTAGCGGGGGGGGCACAGATACGCAGTATTTT. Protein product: CAISPSGGGTDTQYF.